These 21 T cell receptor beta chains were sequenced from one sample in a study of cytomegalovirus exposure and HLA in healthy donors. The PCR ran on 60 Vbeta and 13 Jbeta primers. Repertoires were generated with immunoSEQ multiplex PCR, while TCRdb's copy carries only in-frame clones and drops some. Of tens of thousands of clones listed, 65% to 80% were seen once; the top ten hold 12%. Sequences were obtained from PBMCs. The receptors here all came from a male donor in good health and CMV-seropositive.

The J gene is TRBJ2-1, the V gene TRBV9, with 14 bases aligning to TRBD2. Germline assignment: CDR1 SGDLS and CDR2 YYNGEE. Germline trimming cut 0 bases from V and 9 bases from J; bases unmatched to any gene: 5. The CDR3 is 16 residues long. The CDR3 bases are TGTGCCAGCAGCGTAGGGGGACTAGCGGGAGTAGCTGAGCAGTTCTTC. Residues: CASSVGGLAGVAEQFF. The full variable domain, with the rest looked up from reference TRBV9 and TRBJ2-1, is DSGVTQTPKHLITATGQRVTLRCSPRSGDLSVYWYQQSLDQGLQFLIQYYNGEERAKGNILERFSAQQFPDLHSELNLSSLELGDSALYFCASSVGGLAGVAEQFFGPGTRLTVL.

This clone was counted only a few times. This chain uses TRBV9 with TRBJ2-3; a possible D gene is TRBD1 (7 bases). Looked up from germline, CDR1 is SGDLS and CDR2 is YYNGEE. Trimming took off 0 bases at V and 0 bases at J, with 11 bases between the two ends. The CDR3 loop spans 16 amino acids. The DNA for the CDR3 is TGTGCCAGCAGCGTAGATCCAGGGGGGAGCACAGATACGCAGTATTTT. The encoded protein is CASSVDPGGSTDTQYF.

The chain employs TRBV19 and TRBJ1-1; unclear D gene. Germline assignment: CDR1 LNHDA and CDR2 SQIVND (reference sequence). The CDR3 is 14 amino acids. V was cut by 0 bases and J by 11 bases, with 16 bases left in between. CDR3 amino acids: CASSIDEISRGAFF. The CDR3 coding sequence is TGTGCCAGTAGTATAGATGAGATTTCCCGAGGGGCTTTCTTT.

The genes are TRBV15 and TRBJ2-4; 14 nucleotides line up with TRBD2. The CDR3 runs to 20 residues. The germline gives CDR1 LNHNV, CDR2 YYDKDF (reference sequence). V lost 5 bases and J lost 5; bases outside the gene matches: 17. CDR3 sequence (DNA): TGTGCCACCAGCGGGTCTACTAGGGGACTAGCGGGAGAGGGGGAAAACATTCAGTACTTC. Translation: CATSGSTRGLAGEGENIQYF.

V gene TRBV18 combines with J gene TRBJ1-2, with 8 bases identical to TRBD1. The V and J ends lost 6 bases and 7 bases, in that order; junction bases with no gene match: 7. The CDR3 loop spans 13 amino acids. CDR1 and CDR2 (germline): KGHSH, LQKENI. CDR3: CASSELDRAGYTF. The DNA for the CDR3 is TGTGCCAGCTCGGAGTTGGACAGGGCTGGCTACACCTTC.

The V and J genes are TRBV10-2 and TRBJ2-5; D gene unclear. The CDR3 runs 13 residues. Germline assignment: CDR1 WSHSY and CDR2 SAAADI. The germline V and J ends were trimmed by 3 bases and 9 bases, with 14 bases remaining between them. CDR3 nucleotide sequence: TGCGCCAGCAGTGACAAAGGAGATCCGGCCCAGTACTTC. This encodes CASSDKGDPAQYF.

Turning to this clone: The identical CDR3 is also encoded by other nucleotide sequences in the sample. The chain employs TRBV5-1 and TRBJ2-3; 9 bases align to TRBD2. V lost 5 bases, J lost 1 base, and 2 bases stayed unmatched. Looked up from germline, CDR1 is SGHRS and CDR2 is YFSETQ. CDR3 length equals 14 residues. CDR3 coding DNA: TGCGCCAGCAGTTGGACTAGCGGCACAGATACGCAGTATTTT. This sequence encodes CASSWTSGTDTQYF.

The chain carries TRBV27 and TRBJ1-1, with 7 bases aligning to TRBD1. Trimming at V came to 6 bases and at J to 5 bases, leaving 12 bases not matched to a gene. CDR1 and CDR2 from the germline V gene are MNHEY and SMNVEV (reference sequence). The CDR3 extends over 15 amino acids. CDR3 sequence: CASRPDRTGTTEAFF. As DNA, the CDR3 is TGTGCCAGCAGGCCGGATCGGACAGGAACAACTGAAGCTTTCTTT.

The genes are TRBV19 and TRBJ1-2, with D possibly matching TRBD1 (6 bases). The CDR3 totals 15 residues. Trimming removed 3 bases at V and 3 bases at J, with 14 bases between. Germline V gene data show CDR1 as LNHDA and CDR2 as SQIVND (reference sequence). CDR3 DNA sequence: TGTGCCAGTAGTATTAGTACAGGGTCCGACTATGGCTACACCTTC. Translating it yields CASSISTGSDYGYTF.

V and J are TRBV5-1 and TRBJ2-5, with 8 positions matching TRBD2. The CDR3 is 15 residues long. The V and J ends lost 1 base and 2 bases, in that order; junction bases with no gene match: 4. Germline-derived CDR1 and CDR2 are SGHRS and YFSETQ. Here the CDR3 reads CASSLTSGPQETQYF. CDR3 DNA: TGCGCCAGCAGCTTGACTAGCGGTCCACAAGAGACCCAGTACTTC.

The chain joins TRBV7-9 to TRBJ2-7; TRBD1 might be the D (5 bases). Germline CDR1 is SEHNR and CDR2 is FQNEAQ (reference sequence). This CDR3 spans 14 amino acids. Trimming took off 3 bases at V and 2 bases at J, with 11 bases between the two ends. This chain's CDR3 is CASSLGQRTYEQYF. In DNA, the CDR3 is TGTGCCAGCAGCTTGGGGCAGAGAACCTACGAGCAGTACTTC.

CDR3 sequence: CASSRSDRKPEKLFF. CDR3 DNA sequence: TGTGCCAGCAGCAGATCAGACAGGAAGCCCGAAAAACTGTTTTTT. The rearrangement uses TRBV21-1 and TRBJ1-4; the tabulated D call, TRBD1, remains unverified against the DNA. TRBV21-1 is reported as a pseudogene. The CDR3 loop spans 15 amino acids.

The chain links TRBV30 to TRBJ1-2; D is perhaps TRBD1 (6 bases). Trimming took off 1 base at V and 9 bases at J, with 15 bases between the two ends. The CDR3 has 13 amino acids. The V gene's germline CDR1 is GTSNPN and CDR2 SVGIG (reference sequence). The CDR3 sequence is CAWSEGTHTSYTF. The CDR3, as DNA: TGTGCCTGGAGTGAAGGGACACACACCAGCTACACCTTC.

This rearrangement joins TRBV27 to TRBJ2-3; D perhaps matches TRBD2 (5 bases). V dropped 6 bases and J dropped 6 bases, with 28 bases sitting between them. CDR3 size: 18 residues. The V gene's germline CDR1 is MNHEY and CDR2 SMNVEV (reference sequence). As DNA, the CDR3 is TGTGCCAGCAGAATATTCGGTGGCGGTGGGATGGGAGACGATACGCAGTATTTT. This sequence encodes CASRIFGGGGMGDDTQYF.

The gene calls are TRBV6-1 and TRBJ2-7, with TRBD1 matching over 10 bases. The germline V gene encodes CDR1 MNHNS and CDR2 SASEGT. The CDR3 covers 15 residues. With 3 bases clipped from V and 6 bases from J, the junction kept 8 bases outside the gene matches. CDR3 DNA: TGTGCCAGCAGTGATTCGGGACAGGGGACATTCGAGCAGTACTTC. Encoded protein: CASSDSGQGTFEQYF.

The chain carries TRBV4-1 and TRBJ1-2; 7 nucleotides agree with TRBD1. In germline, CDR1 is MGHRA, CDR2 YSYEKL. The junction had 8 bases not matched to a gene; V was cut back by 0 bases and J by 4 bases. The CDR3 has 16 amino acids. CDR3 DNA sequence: TGCGCCAGCAGCCAAGAACGAGGACAGGCCAGCTATGGCTACACCTTC. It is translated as CASSQERGQASYGYTF.

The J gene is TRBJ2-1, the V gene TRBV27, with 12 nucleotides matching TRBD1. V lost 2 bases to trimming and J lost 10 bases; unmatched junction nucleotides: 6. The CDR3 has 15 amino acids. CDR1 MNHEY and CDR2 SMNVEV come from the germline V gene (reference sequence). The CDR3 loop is CASSLGGQGAGEQFF. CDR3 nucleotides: TGTGCCAGCAGTTTAGGGGGACAGGGGGCGGGAGAGCAGTTCTTC.

The CDR3 region is CASSYYDRGPGYGYTF. The CDR3 DNA sequence: TGTGCCAGCAGTTATTATGACAGGGGGCCGGGCTATGGCTACACCTTC. The rearrangement uses TRBV6-6 and TRBJ1-2; 10 bases are shared with TRBD1. The J segment lost 4 bases and the V segment lost 3 bases, leaving 8 bases of the junction unmatched. This CDR3 has 16 amino acids. Germline CDR1 is MNHNY and CDR2 is SVGAGI (reference sequence).

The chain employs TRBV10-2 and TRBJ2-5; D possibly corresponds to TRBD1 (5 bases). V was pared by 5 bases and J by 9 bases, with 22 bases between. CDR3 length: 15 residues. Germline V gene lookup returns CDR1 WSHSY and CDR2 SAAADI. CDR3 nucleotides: TGCGCCAGCAGTTTTGGCGCCCCTGAACTGGGGCCCCAGTACTTC. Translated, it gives CASSFGAPELGPQYF.

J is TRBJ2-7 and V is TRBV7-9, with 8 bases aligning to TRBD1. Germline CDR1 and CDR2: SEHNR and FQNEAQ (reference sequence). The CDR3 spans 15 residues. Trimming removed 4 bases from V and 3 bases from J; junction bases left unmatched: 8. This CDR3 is CASSSSGGQGYEQYF. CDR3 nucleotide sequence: TGTGCCAGCAGCTCCTCAGGGGGCCAGGGCTACGAGCAGTACTTC.

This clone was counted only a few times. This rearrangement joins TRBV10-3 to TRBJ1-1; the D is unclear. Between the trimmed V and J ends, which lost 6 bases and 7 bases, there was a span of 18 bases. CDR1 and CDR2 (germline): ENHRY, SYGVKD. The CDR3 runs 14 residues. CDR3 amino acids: CAISRQVSRGEAFF. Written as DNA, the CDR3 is TGTGCCATCAGCCGGCAAGTTTCCCGCGGTGAAGCTTTCTTT.